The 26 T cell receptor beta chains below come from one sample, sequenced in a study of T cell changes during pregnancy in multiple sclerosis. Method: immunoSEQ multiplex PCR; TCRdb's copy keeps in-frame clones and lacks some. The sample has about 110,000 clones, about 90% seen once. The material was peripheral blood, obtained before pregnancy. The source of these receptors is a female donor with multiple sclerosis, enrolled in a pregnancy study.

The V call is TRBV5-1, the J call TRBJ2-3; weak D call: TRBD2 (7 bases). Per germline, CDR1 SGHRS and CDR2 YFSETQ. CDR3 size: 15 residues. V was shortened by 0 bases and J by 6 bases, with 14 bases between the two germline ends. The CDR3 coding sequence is TGCGCCAGCAGCTTGGTCGGGGGGCTCCCCGATACGCAGTATTTT. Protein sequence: CASSLVGGLPDTQYF. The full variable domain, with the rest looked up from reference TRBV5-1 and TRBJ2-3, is KAGVTQTPRYLIKTRGQQVTLSCSPISGHRSVSWYQQTPGQGLQFLFEYFSETQRNKGNFPGRFSGRQFSNSRSEMNVSTLELGDSALYLCASSLVGGLPDTQYFGPGTRLTVL.

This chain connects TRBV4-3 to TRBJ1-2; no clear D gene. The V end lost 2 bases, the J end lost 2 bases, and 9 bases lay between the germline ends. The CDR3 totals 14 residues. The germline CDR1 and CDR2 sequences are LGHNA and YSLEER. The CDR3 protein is CASSQFRGNYGYTF. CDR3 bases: TGCGCCAGCAGCCAATTTCGAGGAAACTATGGCTACACCTTC.

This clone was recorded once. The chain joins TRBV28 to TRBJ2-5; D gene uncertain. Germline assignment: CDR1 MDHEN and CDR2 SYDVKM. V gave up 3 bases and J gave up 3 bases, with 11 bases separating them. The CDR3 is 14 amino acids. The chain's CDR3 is CASSLRRLEETQYF. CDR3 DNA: TGTGCCAGCAGTTTGCGGCGGTTAGAAGAGACCCAGTACTTC.

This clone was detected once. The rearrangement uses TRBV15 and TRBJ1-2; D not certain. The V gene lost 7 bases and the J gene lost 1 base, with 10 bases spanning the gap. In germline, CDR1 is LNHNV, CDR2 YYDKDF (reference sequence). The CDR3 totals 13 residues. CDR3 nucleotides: TGTGCCACCACAACGGACTTTAACTATGGCTACACCTTC. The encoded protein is CATTTDFNYGYTF.

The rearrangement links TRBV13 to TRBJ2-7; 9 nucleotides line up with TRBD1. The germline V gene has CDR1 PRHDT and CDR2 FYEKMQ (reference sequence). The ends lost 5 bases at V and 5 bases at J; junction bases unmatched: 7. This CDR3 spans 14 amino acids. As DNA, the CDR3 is TGTGCCAGCAGCCGAGGGACAGGGATTAACGAGCAGTACTTC. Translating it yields CASSRGTGINEQYF.

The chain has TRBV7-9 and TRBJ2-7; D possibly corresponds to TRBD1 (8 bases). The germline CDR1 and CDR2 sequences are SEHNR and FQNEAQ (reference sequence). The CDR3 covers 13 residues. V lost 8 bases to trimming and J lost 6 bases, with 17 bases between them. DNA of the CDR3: TGTGCCAGCCTCGGGGGGACAGGCCCCGAGCAGTACTTC. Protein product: CASLGGTGPEQYF.

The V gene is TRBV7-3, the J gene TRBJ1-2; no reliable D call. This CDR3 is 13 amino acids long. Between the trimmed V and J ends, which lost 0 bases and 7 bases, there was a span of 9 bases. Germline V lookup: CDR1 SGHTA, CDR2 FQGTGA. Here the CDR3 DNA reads TGTGCCAGCAGCTTAACCGGACGGGGTGGCTACACCTTC. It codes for CASSLTGRGGYTF.

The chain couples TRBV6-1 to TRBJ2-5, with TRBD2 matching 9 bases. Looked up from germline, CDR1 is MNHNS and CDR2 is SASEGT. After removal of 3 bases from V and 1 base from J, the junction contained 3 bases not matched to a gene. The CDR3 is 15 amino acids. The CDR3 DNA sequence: TGTGCCAGCAGTGATAATAGCGGGAGCCAAGAGACCCAGTACTTC. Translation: CASSDNSGSQETQYF.

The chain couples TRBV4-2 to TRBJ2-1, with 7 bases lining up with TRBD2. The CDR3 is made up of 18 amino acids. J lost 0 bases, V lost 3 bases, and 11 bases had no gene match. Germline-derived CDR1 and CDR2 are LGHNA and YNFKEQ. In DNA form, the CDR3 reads TGTGCCAGCAGCCATGAGGGGACTACTCCTAACTCCTACAATGAGCAGTTCTTC. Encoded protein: CASSHEGTTPNSYNEQFF.

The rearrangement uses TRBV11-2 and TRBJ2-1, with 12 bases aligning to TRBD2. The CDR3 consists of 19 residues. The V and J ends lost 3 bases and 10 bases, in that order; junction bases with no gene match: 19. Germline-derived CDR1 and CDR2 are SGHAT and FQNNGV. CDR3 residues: CASSFEPTSGGFTRREQFF. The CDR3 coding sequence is TGTGCCAGCAGCTTTGAACCAACTAGCGGGGGGTTCACCCGCAGGGAGCAGTTCTTC.

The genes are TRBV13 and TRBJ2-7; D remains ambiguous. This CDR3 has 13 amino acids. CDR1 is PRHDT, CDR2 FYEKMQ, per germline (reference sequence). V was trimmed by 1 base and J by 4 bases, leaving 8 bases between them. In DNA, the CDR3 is TGTGCCAGCAGCTTAGACGTAGAATACGAGCAGTACTTC. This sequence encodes CASSLDVEYEQYF.

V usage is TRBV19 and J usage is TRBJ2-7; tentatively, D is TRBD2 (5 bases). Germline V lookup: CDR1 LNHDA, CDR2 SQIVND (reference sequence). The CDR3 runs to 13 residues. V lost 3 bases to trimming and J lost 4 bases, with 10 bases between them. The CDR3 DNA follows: TGTGCCAGTAGTATCCAGCGGTCTTACGAGCAGTACTTC. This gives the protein CASSIQRSYEQYF.

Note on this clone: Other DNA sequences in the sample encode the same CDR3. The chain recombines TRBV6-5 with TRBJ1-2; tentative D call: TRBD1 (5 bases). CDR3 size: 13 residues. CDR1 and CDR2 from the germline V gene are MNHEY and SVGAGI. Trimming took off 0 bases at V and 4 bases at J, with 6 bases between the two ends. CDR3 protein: CASSYSQGYGYTF. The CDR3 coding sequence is TGTGCCAGCAGTTACTCCCAGGGCTATGGCTACACCTTC.

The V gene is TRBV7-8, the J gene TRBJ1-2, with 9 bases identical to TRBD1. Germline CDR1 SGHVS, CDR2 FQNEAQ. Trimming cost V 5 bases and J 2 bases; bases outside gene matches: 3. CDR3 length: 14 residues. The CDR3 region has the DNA TGTGCCAGCAGCCCAGGACAGGGGAACTATGGCTACACCTTC. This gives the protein CASSPGQGNYGYTF.

Written as DNA, the CDR3 is TGTGCCAGCAGTTATGGAACAGCCTACGAGCAGTACTTC. Encoded protein: CASSYGTAYEQYF. The chain uses TRBV5-5 and TRBJ2-7; D ambiguous. Germline V gene sequence: CDR1 SGHKS, CDR2 YYEKEE (reference sequence). The V end lost 5 bases, the J end lost 2 bases, and 11 bases lay between the germline ends. The CDR3 extends over 13 amino acids.

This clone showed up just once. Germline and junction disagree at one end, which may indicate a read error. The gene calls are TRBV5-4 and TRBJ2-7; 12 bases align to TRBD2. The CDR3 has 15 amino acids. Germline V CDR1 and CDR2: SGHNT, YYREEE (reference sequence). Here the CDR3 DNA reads TGCGCCAGCAGCAGACTAGCGGGGGCGAACTACGAGCAGTACTTC. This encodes CASSRLAGANYEQYF.

The CDR3 region is CASNPGGPADTQYF. CDR3 nucleotides: TGTGCCAGTAACCCCGGGGGGCCGGCAGATACGCAGTATTTT. The chain carries TRBV19 and TRBJ2-3; possible D gene TRBD2, 7 bases. The V and J ends lost 7 bases and 4 bases respectively, with 15 bases between them. The CDR3 runs 14 residues. Germline-derived CDR1 and CDR2 are LNHDA and SQIVND (reference sequence).

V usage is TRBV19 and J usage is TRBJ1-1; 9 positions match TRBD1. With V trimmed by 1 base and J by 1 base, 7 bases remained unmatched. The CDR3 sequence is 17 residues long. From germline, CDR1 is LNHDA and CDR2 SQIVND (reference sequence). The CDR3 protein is CASSIGGTGSSNTEAFF. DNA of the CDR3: TGTGCCAGTAGTATAGGGGGGACAGGGTCGTCGAACACTGAAGCTTTCTTT.

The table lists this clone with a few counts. This CDR3 is CASNPTGGNEQFF. CDR3 nucleotide sequence: TGCGCCAGCAACCCAACCGGGGGGAATGAGCAGTTCTTC. This chain links TRBV5-1 with TRBJ2-1; 7 bases align to TRBD2. This CDR3 has 13 residues. Germline-derived CDR1 and CDR2 are SGHRS and YFSETQ. The V segment lost 6 bases and the J segment 7 bases; nucleotides outside the gene matches: 7.

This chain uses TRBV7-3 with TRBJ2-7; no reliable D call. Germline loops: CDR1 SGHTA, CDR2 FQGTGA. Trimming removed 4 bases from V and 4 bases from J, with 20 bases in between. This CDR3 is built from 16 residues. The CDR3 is CASSSHNPPRGYEQYF. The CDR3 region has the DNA TGTGCCAGCAGCTCCCACAACCCCCCCCGCGGATACGAGCAGTACTTC. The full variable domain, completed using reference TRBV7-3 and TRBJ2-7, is GAGVSQTPSNKVTEKGKYVELRCDPISGHTALYWYRQSLGQGPEFLIYFQGTGAADDSGLPNDRFFAVRPEGSVSTLKIQRTERGDSAVYLCASSSHNPPRGYEQYFGPGTRLTVT.

CDR3 region: CASSLEGTGIYEQYF. CDR3 DNA: TGTGCCAGCAGCTTGGAAGGGACAGGGATCTACGAGCAGTACTTC. The V and J genes are TRBV5-6 and TRBJ2-7, with 9 bases fitting TRBD1. Unmatched junction bases numbered 4, after V lost 0 bases and J lost 3 bases. Germline V gene lookup returns CDR1 SGHDT and CDR2 YYEEEE. The CDR3 runs to 15 residues.

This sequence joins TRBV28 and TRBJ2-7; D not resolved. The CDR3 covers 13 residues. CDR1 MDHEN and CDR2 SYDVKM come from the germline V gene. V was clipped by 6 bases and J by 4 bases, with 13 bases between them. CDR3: CASRRRYAYEQYF. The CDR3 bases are TGTGCCAGCAGAAGGCGGTATGCGTACGAGCAGTACTTC.

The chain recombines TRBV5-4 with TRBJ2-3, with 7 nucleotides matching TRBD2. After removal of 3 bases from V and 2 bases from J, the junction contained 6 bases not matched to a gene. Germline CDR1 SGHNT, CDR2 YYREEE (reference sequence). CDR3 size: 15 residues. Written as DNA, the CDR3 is TGTGCCAGCAGCTATGACGGGGGGATCACAGATACGCAGTATTTT. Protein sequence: CASSYDGGITDTQYF.

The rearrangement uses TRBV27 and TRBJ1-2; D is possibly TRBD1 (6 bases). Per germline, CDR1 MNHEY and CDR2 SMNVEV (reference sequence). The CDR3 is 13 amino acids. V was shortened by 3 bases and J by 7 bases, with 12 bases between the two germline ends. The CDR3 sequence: CASSFSGAGGYTF. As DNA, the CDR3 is TGTGCCAGCAGTTTTTCAGGGGCGGGTGGCTACACCTTC.

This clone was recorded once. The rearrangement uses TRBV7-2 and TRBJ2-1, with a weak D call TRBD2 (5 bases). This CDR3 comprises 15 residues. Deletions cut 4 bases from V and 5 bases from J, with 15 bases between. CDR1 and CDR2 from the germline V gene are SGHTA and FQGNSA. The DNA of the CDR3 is TGTGCCAGCAGCTCTCAACGGGGAGTCAACAATGAGCAGTTCTTC. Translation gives CASSSQRGVNNEQFF.

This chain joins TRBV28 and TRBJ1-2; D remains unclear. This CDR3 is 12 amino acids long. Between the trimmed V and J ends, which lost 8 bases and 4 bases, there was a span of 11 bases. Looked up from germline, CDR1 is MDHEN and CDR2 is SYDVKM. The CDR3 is CASSGDRYGYTF. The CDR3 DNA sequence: TGTGCCAGCTCGGGAGATCGCTATGGCTACACCTTC.